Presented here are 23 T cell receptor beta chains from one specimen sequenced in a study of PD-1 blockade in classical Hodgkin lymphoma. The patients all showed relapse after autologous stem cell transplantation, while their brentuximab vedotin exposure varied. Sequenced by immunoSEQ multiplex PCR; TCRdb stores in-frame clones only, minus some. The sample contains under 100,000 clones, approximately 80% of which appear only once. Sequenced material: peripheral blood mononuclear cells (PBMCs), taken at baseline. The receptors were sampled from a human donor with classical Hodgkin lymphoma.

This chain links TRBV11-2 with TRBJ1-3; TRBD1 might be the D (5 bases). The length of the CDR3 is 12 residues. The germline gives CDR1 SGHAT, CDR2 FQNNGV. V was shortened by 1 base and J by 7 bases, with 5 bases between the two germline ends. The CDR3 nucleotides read TGTGCCAGCAGCTTAGGGGGGAACACCATATATTTT. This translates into CASSLGGNTIYF. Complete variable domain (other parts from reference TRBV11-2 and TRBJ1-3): EAGVAQSPRYKIIEKRQSVAFWCNPISGHATLYWYQQILGQGPKLLIQFQNNGVVDDSQLPKDRFSAERLKGVDSTLKIQPAKLEDSAVYLCASSLGGNTIYFGEGSWLTVV.

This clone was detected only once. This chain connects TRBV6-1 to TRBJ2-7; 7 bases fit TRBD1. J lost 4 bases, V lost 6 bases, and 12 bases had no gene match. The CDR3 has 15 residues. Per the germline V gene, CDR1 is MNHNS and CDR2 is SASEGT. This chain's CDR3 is CASRLTPTGDYEQYF. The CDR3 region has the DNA TGTGCCAGCAGGCTGACTCCAACAGGGGATTACGAGCAGTACTTC.

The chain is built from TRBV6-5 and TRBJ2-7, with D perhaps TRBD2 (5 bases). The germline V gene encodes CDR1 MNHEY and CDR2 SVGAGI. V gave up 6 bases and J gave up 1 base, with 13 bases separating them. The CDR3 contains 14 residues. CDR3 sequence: CASSPQVASYEQYF. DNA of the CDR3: TGTGCCAGCAGCCCCCAGGTAGCGTCCTACGAGCAGTACTTC.

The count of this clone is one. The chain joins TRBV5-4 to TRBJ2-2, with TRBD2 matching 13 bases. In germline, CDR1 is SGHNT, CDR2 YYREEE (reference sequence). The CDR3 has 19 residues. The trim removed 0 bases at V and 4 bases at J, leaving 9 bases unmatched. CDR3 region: CASSLGILAGGPATGELFF. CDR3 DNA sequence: TGTGCCAGCAGCTTGGGTATACTAGCGGGAGGGCCGGCCACCGGGGAGCTGTTTTTT.

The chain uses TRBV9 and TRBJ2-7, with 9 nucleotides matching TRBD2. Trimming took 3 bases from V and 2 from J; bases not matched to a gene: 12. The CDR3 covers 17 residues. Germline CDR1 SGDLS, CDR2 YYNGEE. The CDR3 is CASSGGGAGGLPYEQYF. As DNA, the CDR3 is TGTGCCAGCAGCGGCGGGGGGGCGGGAGGACTCCCCTACGAGCAGTACTTC.

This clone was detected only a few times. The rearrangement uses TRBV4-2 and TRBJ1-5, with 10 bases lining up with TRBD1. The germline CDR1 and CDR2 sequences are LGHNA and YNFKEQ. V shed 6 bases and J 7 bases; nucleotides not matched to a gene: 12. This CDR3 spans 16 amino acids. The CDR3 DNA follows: TGTGCCAGCAGAAATACCGGGACAGGGGCCAGGCAGCCCCAGCATTTT. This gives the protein CASRNTGTGARQPQHF.

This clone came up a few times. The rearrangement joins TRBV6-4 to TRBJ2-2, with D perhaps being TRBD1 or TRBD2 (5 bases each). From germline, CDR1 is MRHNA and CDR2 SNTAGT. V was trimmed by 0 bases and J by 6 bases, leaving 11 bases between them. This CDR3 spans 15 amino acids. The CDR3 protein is CASSDSRLGAGELFF. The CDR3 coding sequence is TGTGCCAGCAGTGACTCGAGGTTGGGGGCCGGGGAGCTGTTTTTT.

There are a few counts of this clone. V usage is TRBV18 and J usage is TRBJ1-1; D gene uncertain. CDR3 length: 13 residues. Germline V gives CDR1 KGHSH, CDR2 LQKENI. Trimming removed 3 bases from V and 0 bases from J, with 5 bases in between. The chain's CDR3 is CASSPSLNTEAFF. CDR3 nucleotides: TGTGCCAGCTCACCTTCCCTGAACACTGAAGCTTTCTTT.

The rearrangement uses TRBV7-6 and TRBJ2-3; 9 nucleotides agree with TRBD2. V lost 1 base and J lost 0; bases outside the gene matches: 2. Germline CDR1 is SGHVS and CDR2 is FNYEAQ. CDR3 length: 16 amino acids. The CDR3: CASSLVAGGSTDTQYF. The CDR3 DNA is TGTGCCAGCAGCTTAGTGGCGGGAGGGAGCACAGATACGCAGTATTTT.

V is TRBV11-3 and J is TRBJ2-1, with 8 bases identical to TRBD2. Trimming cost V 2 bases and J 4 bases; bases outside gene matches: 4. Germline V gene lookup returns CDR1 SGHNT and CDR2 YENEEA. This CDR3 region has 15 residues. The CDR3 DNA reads TGTGCCAGCAGCTTAAGGTCTAGCGGGTACAATGAGCAGTTCTTC. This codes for CASSLRSSGYNEQFF.

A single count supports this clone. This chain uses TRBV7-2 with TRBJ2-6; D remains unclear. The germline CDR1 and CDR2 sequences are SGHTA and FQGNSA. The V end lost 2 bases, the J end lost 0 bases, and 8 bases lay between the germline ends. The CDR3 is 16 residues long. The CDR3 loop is CASSLTVSSGANVLTF. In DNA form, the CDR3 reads TGTGCCAGCAGCTTAACGGTGTCCTCTGGGGCCAACGTCCTGACTTTC.

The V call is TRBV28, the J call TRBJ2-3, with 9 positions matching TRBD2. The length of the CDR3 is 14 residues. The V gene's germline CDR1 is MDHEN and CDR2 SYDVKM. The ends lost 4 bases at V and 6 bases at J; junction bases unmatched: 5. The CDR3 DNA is TGTGCCAGCAGTTCCCTAGCGGGATCTGATACGCAGTATTTT. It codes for CASSSLAGSDTQYF.

The CDR3 reads CASRGGLAVIYNEQFF. In DNA form, the CDR3 reads TGTGCCAGCCGGGGCGGCCTAGCGGTAATCTACAATGAGCAGTTCTTC. The chain carries TRBV11-2 and TRBJ2-1, with 7 bases aligning to TRBD2. With V trimmed by 8 bases and J by 3 bases, 13 bases remained unmatched. CDR3 length equals 16 residues. Per germline, CDR1 SGHAT and CDR2 FQNNGV. Drawing the rest from reference TRBV11-2 and TRBJ2-1, the complete variable domain is EAGVAQSPRYKIIEKRQSVAFWCNPISGHATLYWYQQILGQGPKLLIQFQNNGVVDDSQLPKDRFSAERLKGVDSTLKIQPAKLEDSAVYLCASRGGLAVIYNEQFFGPGTRLTVL.

CDR3 nucleotides: TGCGCCAGCAGCTTGGGCAGGGTAGTAGAAGGCTACACCTTC. This gives the protein CASSLGRVVEGYTF. This rearrangement joins TRBV5-1 to TRBJ1-2; maybe TRBD1 (5 bases). Trimming removed 0 bases from V and 8 bases from J, with 14 bases in between. Per the germline V gene, CDR1 is SGHRS and CDR2 is YFSETQ. CDR3 length equals 14 residues.

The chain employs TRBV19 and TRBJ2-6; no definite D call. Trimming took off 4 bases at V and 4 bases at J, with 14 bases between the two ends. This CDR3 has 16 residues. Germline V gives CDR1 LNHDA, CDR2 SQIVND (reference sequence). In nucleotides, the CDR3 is TGTGCCAGTAGTACCCCATCCCGAGGAGGGGCCAACGTCCTGACTTTC. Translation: CASSTPSRGGANVLTF.

The chain's CDR3 is CASSTLARSSYEQYF. As DNA, the CDR3 is TGTGCCAGCAGTACCTTAGCGAGGAGCTCCTACGAGCAGTACTTC. This chain connects TRBV28 to TRBJ2-7, with D possibly matching TRBD2 (5 bases). The germline gives CDR1 MDHEN, CDR2 SYDVKM. V was trimmed by 5 bases and J by 0 bases, leaving 14 bases between them. The CDR3 sequence is 15 residues long.

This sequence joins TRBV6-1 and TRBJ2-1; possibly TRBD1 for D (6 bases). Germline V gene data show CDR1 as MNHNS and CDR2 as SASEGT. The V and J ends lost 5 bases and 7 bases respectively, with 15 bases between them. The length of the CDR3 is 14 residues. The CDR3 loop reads CASSNGQSTNEQFF. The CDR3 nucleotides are TGTGCCAGCAGTAACGGACAGAGTACAAATGAGCAGTTCTTC.

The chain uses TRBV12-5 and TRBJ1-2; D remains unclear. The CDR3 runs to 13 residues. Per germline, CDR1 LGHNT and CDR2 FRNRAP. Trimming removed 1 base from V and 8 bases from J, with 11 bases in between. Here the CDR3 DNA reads TGTGCTAGTGGTTTGGACACAAACCCGGGCTACACCTTC. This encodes CASGLDTNPGYTF.

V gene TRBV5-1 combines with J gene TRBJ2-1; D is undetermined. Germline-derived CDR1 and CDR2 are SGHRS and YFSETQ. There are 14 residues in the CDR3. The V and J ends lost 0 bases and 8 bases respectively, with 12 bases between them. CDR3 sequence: CASSLEAASYEQFF. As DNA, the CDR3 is TGCGCCAGCAGCTTGGAGGCGGCGAGCTATGAGCAGTTCTTC.

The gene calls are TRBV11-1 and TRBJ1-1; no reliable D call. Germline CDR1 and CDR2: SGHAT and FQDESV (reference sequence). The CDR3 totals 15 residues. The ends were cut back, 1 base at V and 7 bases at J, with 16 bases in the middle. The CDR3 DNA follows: TGTGCCAGCAGCTTAGGGTCGGGCAGGAGGATTGAAGCTTTCTTT. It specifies CASSLGSGRRIEAFF.

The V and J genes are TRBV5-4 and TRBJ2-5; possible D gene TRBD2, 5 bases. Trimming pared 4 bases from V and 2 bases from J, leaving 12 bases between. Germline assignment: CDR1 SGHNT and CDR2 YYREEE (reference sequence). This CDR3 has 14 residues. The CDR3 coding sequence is TGTGCCAGCAGCGGCCCCGGGGTTCAAGAGACCCAGTACTTC. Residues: CASSGPGVQETQYF.

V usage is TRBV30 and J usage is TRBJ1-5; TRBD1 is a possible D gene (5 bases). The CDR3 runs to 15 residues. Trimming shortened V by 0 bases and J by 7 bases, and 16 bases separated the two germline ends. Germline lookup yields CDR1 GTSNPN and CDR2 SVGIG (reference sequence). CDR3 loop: CAWSVSGRRDQPQHF. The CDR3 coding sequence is TGTGCCTGGAGTGTTTCGGGACGGAGGGACCAGCCCCAGCATTTT.

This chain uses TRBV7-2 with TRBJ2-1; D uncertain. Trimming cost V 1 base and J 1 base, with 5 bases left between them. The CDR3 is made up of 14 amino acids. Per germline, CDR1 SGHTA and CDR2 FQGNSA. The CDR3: CASSLDPSYNEQFF. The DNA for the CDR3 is TGTGCCAGCAGCTTAGACCCTTCCTACAATGAGCAGTTCTTC. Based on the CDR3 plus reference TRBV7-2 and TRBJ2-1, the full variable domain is GAGVSQSPSNKVTEKGKDVELRCDPISGHTALYWYRQSLGQGLEFLIYFQGNSAPDKSGLPSDRFSAERTGGSVSTLTIQRTQQEDSAVYLCASSLDPSYNEQFFGPGTRLTVL.